This T cell receptor beta chain stems from a study of Graves' ophthalmopathy and Graves' hyperthyroidism. CDR1 SEHNR and CDR2 FQNEAQ come from the germline V gene (reference sequence). The CDR3 is 15 amino acids. V shed 5 bases, J shed 7 bases, and the junction held 9 bases outside the gene matches. RNA transcripts were the template, and TCR beta CDR3 regions were amplified from them. Amplification began with first-round RT-PCR using HTBI primers, then second-round multiplex PCR was performed. One entry per CDR3 protein, called by TCRdb with MiXCR from the multiplex PCR reads. The profile shows 600,000 to 700,000 distinct CDR3 sequences, 35% to 45% of them singletons.

The clonotype was recovered from an adult man with Graves' ophthalmopathy. The chain has TRBV7-9 and TRBJ1-5; TRBD1 agrees at 9 bases. Sequencing used peripheral blood. The CDR3 loop reads CASSPDRGYEQPQHF. DNA of the CDR3: TGTGCCAGCAGCCCGGACAGGGGATACGAGCAGCCCCAGCATTTT.